Each of the 17 T cell receptor beta chains below was sequenced from the same sample in a study of blood T cell repertoires in COVID-19 (dated by TCRdb to 2020 to 2021). Library construction relied on the immunoSEQ multiplex PCR assay. Sourced from immuneACCESS, this table was stored by TCRdb with only in-frame sequences that have V and J called. A share of the clones is absent; for the studies checked, an unresolved V gene accounts for under half, and the remainder has no known explanation. Within this sample are 180,000 or so clones, with roughly 85% of them counted one time only. The ten largest clones take up 3.3% of the sample. Material: peripheral blood. Receptors originate from a man aged 55 to 69 with acute or convalescent COVID-19.

The CDR3 DNA reads TGCAGCGCCCGGACTAGCGCATCTTACGAGCAGTACTTC. This encodes CSARTSASYEQYF. The chain carries TRBV29-1 and TRBJ2-7; 9 nucleotides align to TRBD2. The trim removed 7 bases at V and 4 bases at J, leaving 8 bases unmatched. Germline-derived CDR1 and CDR2 are SQVTM and ANQGSEA. The CDR3 runs to 13 residues.

A remark on this clone: At one end the junction does not follow the germline gene, possibly because of a read error. This sequence joins TRBV29-1 and TRBJ2-1; TRBD2 matches at 9 bases. CDR3 length: 13 residues. Looked up from germline, CDR1 is SQVTM and CDR2 is ANQGSEA. The CDR3 region is CSAEWREGDEQFF. The CDR3 bases are TGCAGCGCTGAATGGCGGGAGGGAGATGAGCAGTTCTTC.

The chain joins TRBV6-5 to TRBJ1-5; a possible D gene is TRBD1 (6 bases). V was clipped by 0 bases and J by 2 bases, with 11 bases between them. This CDR3 spans 16 amino acids. Germline V CDR1 and CDR2: MNHEY, SVGAGI. CDR3 sequence reads: CASSYSRQVGNQPQHF. CDR3 coding DNA: TGTGCCAGCAGTTACTCCCGACAGGTGGGCAATCAGCCCCAGCATTTT.

This clone was counted a few times. CDR3 nucleotides: TGTGCCAGCAGCTTGGGCTCTGTGAACACCGGGGAGCTGTTTTTT. Translated: CASSLGSVNTGELFF. This chain connects TRBV7-6 to TRBJ2-2, with unresolved D. V lost 3 bases and J lost 1, with 9 bases in between. This CDR3 comprises 15 residues. Germline CDR1 reads SGHVS; CDR2 reads FNYEAQ.

The chain has TRBV28 and TRBJ2-7; D remains ambiguous. V dropped 5 bases and J dropped 9 bases, with 14 bases sitting between them. The germline CDR1 and CDR2 sequences are MDHEN and SYDVKM. This CDR3 has 12 amino acids. The CDR3 coding sequence is TGTGCCAGCAGTCCGCTGGTTCGCGGGCAGTACTTC. Its translation is CASSPLVRGQYF.

There are a few counts of this clone. The chain couples TRBV9 to TRBJ2-1; 8 positions match TRBD2. The germline V gene encodes CDR1 SGDLS and CDR2 YYNGEE. The ends lost 3 bases at V and 9 bases at J; junction bases unmatched: 11. The CDR3 extends over 15 amino acids. The CDR3 DNA reads TGTGCCAGCAGCGCCCGGACTAGCAAGGGGGTTGAGCAGTTCTTC. Protein sequence: CASSARTSKGVEQFF. The full variable domain, with the rest looked up from reference TRBV9 and TRBJ2-1, is DSGVTQTPKHLITATGQRVTLRCSPRSGDLSVYWYQQSLDQGLQFLIQYYNGEERAKGNILERFSAQQFPDLHSELNLSSLELGDSALYFCASSARTSKGVEQFFGPGTRLTVL.

This clone was observed a few times. The chain couples TRBV4-1 to TRBJ2-7, with D possibly being TRBD1 (6 bases). This CDR3 comprises 18 residues. Germline CDR1 reads MGHRA; CDR2 reads YSYEKL. Trimming left V 1 base short and J 0 bases short, with 19 bases between. CDR3 bases: TGCGCCAGCAGCCAAGTTCCCTCCGACAGGACAAGCTCCTACGAGCAGTACTTC. Amino acid sequence: CASSQVPSDRTSSYEQYF.

This rearrangement joins TRBV28 to TRBJ2-1; 11 nucleotides agree with TRBD2. Germline lookup yields CDR1 MDHEN and CDR2 SYDVKM. Germline trimming cut 4 bases from V and 7 bases from J; bases unmatched to any gene: 9. The CDR3 covers 16 residues. The CDR3 here is CASSSPTSGKGNEQFF. The CDR3 bases are TGTGCCAGCAGTTCTCCGACTAGCGGGAAGGGGAATGAGCAGTTCTTC.

This clone was counted a few times. The chain recombines TRBV2 with TRBJ2-1, with 9 bases fitting TRBD2. V lost 3 bases and J lost 7; bases outside the gene matches: 4. The CDR3 runs to 14 residues. Germline V gives CDR1 SNHLY, CDR2 FYNNEI. The CDR3 protein is CASSEREGGNEQFF. The CDR3, as DNA: TGTGCCAGCAGTGAGCGGGAGGGCGGGAATGAGCAGTTCTTC.

This chain joins TRBV7-9 and TRBJ2-7; TRBD1 aligns across 7 bases. Germline V CDR1 and CDR2: SEHNR, FQNEAQ (reference sequence). The CDR3 totals 15 residues. Trimming cost V 3 bases and J 0 bases; bases outside gene matches: 5. The CDR3 loop reads CASSLTGMNSYEQYF. The CDR3 DNA reads as TGTGCCAGCAGCTTGACAGGGATGAACTCCTACGAGCAGTACTTC.

This clone was recorded a few times. CDR3 protein: CASSQGQVRYNEQFF. CDR3 DNA sequence: TGCGCCAGCAGCCAGGGACAGGTCCGGTACAATGAGCAGTTCTTC. This chain uses TRBV5-1 with TRBJ2-1; 8 bases line up with TRBD1. There are 15 residues in the CDR3. Germline lookup yields CDR1 SGHRS and CDR2 YFSETQ. V was pared by 4 bases and J by 4 bases, with 7 bases of the junction left unmatched.

The chain recombines TRBV13 with TRBJ1-5; 9 nucleotides match TRBD1. CDR3 length equals 14 residues. J lost 6 bases, V lost 5 bases, and 5 bases had no gene match. The germline CDR1 and CDR2 sequences are PRHDT and FYEKMQ (reference sequence). The CDR3 here is CASSIQGAGQPQHF. The CDR3 DNA reads TGTGCCAGCAGCATACAGGGGGCTGGTCAGCCCCAGCATTTT. The whole variable domain, filled in from reference TRBV13 and TRBJ1-5, reads AAGVIQSPRHLIKEKRETATLKCYPIPRHDTVYWYQQGPGQDPQFLISFYEKMQSDKGSIPDRFSAQQFSDYHSELNMSSLELGDSALYFCASSIQGAGQPQHFGDGTRLSIL.

The rearrangement joins TRBV6-5 to TRBJ1-1; weak D call: TRBD1 (5 bases). This CDR3 contains 12 residues. V lost 5 bases and J lost 7, with 11 bases in between. CDR1 and CDR2 from the germline V gene are MNHEY and SVGAGI. CDR3 sequence reads: CASSRQDSEAFF. The CDR3 DNA sequence: TGTGCCAGCAGTCGGCAAGACAGTGAAGCTTTCTTT.

V gene TRBV9 combines with J gene TRBJ2-1; 10 positions match TRBD2. The CDR3 has 15 residues. The ends lost 4 bases at V and 5 bases at J; junction bases unmatched: 6. Germline V lookup: CDR1 SGDLS, CDR2 YYNGEE. The chain's CDR3 is CASSPGLAANNEQFF. The CDR3 region has the DNA TGTGCCAGCAGCCCAGGACTAGCGGCTAACAATGAGCAGTTCTTC.

The chain joins TRBV28 to TRBJ1-5; possible D gene TRBD1, 5 bases. The CDR3 is 13 residues long. CDR1 and CDR2 (germline): MDHEN, SYDVKM. The ends were cut back, 6 bases at V and 2 bases at J, with 8 bases in the middle. The DNA for the CDR3 is TGTGCCAGCAGCCAGGGTGGCAATCAGCCCCAGCATTTT. It codes for CASSQGGNQPQHF.

The rearrangement links TRBV6-5 to TRBJ1-2; 9 nucleotides align to TRBD1. The germline gives CDR1 MNHEY, CDR2 SVGAGI. The V gene end was trimmed by 6 bases and the J gene end by 7 bases; junction bases not matched to a gene: 6. There are 13 residues in the CDR3. CDR3 sequence reads: CASRAGTGSGYTF. The CDR3 bases are TGTGCCAGCAGAGCCGGGACAGGGAGTGGCTACACCTTC.

The chain links TRBV7-9 to TRBJ1-3; D remains unclear. The V and J ends lost 1 base and 0 bases respectively, with 4 bases between them. The CDR3 length is 14 residues. The V gene's germline CDR1 is SEHNR and CDR2 FQNEAQ (reference sequence). The CDR3, as DNA: TGTGCCAGCAGCTTAGACAGCTCTGGAAACACCATATATTTT. Translated, it gives CASSLDSSGNTIYF.